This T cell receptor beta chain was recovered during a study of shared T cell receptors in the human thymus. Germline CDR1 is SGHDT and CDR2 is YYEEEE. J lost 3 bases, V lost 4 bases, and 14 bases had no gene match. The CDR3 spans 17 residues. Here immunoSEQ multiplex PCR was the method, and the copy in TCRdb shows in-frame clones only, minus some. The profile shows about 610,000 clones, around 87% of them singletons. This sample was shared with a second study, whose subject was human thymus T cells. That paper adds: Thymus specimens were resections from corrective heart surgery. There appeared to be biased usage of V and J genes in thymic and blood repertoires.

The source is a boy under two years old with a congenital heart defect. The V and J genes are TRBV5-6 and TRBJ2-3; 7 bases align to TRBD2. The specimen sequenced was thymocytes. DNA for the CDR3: TGTGCCAGCAGCCGAACCGGGCCCCTAGCGGAGACAGATACGCAGTATTTT. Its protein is CASSRTGPLAETDTQYF.